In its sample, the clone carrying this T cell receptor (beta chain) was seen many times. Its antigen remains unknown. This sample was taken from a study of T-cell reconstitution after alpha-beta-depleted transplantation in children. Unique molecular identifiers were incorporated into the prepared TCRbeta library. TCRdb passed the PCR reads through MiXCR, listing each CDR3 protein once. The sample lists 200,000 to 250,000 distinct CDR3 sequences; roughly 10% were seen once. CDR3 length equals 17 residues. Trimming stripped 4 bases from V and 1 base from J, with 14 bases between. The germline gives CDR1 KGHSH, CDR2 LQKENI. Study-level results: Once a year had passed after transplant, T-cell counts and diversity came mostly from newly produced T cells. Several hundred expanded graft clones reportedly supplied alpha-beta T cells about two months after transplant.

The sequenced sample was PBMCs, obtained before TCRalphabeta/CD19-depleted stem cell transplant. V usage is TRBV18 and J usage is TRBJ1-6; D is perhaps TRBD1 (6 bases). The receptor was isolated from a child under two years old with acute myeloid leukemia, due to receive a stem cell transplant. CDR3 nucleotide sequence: TGTGCCAGCTCACGGGACATCGCGGGGTCCTATAATTCACCCCTCCACTTT. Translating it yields CASSRDIAGSYNSPLHF.